In this sample, the clone carrying this TCR beta chain turned up a few times. The sample is drawn from a study of blood T cell repertoires in COVID-19. Background on the study: Sources were T cells, B-cell-depleted T cells, or PBMCs; the material itself was cDNA or gDNA.

The CDR3 runs to 15 residues. Between the trimmed V and J ends, which lost 5 bases and 9 bases, there was a span of 20 bases. Per germline, CDR1 SGHTA and CDR2 FQGNSA. Assay: immunoSEQ multiplex PCR; the TCRdb copy retains only in-frame clones and omits some. The table shows 430,000 or so clones, with over 75% occurring only once. Self-reported history from a screening survey and questionnaire set each donor's cohort. The sample was PBMCs or T cells enriched from blood (not recorded which). The origin of this receptor is a middle-aged woman who had recovered from COVID-19. The rearrangement links TRBV7-2 to TRBJ2-1, with TRBD2 as a possible D gene (5 bases). CDR3 bases: TGTGCCAGCAGCCCTCCCGCGAGGAGTGCGGGTGAGCAGTTCTTC. Translation gives CASSPPARSAGEQFF. The full variable domain, completed using reference TRBV7-2 and TRBJ2-1, is GAGVSQSPSNKVTEKGKDVELRCDPISGHTALYWYRQSLGQGLEFLIYFQGNSAPDKSGLPSDRFSAERTGGSVSTLTIQRTQQEDSAVYLCASSPPARSAGEQFFGPGTRLTVL.